Listed below are T cell receptor beta chains from one sample, sequenced in a study of tissue T cells after allogeneic stem cell transplantation. Sequencing used immunoSEQ multiplex PCR; TCRdb keeps in-frame clones, though not all of them. This table holds about 25,000 clones, roughly 80% found once. Sequencing used tissue from the ileum, obtained at autopsy. These receptors were taken from a female donor over 55 with lung cancer. The CDR3 runs from the conserved cysteine through the conserved F or W. The D gene is left open where the match is weak. The listing skips clone size in some rows; elsewhere it reads once, few, many or a size class.

cdr3_length clone_size j_call v_call d_call cdr3_aa cdr3_nt
15 few TRBJ2-7 TRBV5-4 - CASSQRRGKLYEQYF TGTGCCAGCAGCCAAAGAAGGGGGAAGCTCTACGAGCAGTACTTC
16 - TRBJ2-4 TRBV7-2 - CASSQHLLLAKNIQYF TGTGCCAGCAGCCAACACCTCTTACTAGCCAAAAACATTCAGTACTTC
14 few TRBJ2-2 TRBV5-1 TRBD1 CASSWGQGTGELFF TGCGCCAGCAGCTGGGGACAGGGCACCGGGGAGCTGTTTTTT
16 - TRBJ2-3 TRBV28 TRBD2 CASSSPGGRTTLTQYF TGTGCCAGCAGTTCCCCCGGCGGGAGGACGACACTTACGCAGTATTTT
13 once TRBJ1-2 TRBV7-9 TRBD1 CASSLATGSGYTF TGTGCCAGCAGCTTAGCGACAGGGTCTGGCTACACCTTC
16 - TRBJ1-1 TRBV6-4 - CASSPGGARERTEAFF TGTGCCAGCAGCCCTGGAGGGGCCAGAGAGAGGACTGAAGCTTTCTTT
16 - TRBJ1-6 TRBV27 - CASSPLEQVRNSPLHF TGTGCCAGCAGTCCCCTTGAGCAGGTTCGGAATTCACCCCTCCACTTT
15 - TRBJ2-3 TRBV5-4 - CASSFYGGESDTQYF TGTGCCAGCAGCTTTTACGGCGGGGAATCAGATACGCAGTATTTT
15 - TRBJ2-7 TRBV5-4 TRBD2 CASSSPGTSGAEQYF TGTGCCAGCAGCTCGCCGGGGACTAGCGGGGCTGAGCAGTACTTC
15 - TRBJ1-5 TRBV9 - CASSEGLQGAQPQHF TGTGCCAGCAGCGAGGGTCTACAGGGTGCTCAGCCCCAGCATTTT
15 few TRBJ2-5 TRBV4-2 - CASSLSAGVQETQYF TGTGCCAGCAGCCTTTCGGCAGGGGTACAAGAGACCCAGTACTTC
17 - TRBJ2-7 TRBV3-1/TRBV3-2 TRBD2 CASSPTSGRRSSYEQYF TGTGCCAGCAGTCCGACTAGCGGGAGGCGTAGCTCCTACGAGCAGTACTTC
16 - TRBJ2-3 TRBV14 - CASSQDAVGGRDTQYF TGTGCCAGCAGCCAAGATGCCGTTGGGGGTCGAGATACGCAGTATTTT
14 - TRBJ2-3 TRBV7-2 - CASSQTTSTDTQYF TGTGCCAGCAGCCAAACCACGAGCACAGATACGCAGTATTTT